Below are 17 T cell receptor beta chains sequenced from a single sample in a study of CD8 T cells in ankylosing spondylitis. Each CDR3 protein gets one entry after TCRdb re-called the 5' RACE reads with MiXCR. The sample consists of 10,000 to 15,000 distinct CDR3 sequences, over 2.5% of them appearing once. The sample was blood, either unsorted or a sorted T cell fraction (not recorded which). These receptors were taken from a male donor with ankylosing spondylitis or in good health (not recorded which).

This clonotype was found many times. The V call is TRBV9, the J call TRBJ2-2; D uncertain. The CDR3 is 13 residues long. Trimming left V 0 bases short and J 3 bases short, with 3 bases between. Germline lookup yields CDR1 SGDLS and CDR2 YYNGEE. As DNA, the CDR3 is TGTGCCAGCAGCGTAGTGGACACCGGGGAGCTGTTTTTT. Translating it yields CASSVVDTGELFF.

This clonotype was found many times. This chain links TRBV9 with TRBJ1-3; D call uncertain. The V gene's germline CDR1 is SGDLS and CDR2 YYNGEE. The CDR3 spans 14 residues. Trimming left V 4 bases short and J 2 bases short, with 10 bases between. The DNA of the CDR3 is TGTGCCAGCAGCTACGGACCGGCTGGAAACACCATATATTTT. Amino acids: CASSYGPAGNTIYF.

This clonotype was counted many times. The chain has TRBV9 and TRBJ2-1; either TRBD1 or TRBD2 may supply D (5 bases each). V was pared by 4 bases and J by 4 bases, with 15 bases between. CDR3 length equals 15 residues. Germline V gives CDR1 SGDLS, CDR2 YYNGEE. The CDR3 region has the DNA TGTGCCAGCAGCCCCCTCGGGGCAGGTTACAATGAGCAGTTCTTC. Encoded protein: CASSPLGAGYNEQFF.

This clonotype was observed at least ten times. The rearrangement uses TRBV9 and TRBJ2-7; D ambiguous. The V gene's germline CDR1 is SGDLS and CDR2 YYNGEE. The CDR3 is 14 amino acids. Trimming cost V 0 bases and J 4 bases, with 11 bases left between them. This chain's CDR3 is CASSVGSSLYEQYF. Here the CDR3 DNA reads TGTGCCAGCAGCGTAGGGTCCTCACTATACGAGCAGTACTTC. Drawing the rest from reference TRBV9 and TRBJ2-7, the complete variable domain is DSGVTQTPKHLITATGQRVTLRCSPRSGDLSVYWYQQSLDQGLQFLIQYYNGEERAKGNILERFSAQQFPDLHSELNLSSLELGDSALYFCASSVGSSLYEQYFGPGTRLTVT.

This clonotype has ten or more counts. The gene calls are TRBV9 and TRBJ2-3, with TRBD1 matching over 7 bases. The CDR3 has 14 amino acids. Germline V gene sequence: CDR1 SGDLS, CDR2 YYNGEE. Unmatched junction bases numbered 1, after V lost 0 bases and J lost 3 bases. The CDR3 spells CASSVAQGTDTQYF. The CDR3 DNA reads TGTGCCAGCAGCGTAGCACAGGGGACAGATACGCAGTATTTT.

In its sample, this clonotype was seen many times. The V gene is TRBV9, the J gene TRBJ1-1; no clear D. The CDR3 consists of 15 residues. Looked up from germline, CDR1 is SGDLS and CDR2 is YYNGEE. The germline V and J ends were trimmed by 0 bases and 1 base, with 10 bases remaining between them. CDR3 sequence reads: CASSVDGGRNTEAFF. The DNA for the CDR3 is TGTGCCAGCAGCGTAGATGGAGGCAGGAACACTGAAGCTTTCTTT.

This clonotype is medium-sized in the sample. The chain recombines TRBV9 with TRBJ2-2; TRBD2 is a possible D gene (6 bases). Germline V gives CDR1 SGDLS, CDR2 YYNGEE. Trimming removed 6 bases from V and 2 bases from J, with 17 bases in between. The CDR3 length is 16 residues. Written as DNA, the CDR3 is TGTGCCAGCACCTTTTCGATGGGGGGAAACACCGGGGAGCTGTTTTTT. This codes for CASTFSMGGNTGELFF.

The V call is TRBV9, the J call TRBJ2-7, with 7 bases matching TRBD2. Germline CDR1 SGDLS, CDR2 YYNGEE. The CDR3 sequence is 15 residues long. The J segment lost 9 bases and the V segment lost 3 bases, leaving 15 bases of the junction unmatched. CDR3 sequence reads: CASSAEGTSVSVQYF. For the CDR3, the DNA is TGTGCCAGCAGCGCCGAGGGAACTAGCGTTAGTGTGCAGTACTTC.

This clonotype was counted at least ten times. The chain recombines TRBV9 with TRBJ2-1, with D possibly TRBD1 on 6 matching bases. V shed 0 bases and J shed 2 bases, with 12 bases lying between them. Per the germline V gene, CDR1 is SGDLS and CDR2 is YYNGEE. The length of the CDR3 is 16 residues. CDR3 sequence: CASSVDGRGTYNEQFF. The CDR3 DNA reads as TGTGCCAGCAGCGTAGATGGCAGGGGTACCTACAATGAGCAGTTCTTC.

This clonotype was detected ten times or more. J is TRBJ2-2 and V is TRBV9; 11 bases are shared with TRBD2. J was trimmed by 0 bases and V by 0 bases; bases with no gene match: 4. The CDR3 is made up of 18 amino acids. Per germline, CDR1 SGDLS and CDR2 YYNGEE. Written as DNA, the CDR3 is TGTGCCAGCAGCGTAGTAGCGGGGGGGCCTACGAACACCGGGGAGCTGTTTTTT. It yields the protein CASSVVAGGPTNTGELFF. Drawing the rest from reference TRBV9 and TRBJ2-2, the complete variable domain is DSGVTQTPKHLITATGQRVTLRCSPRSGDLSVYWYQQSLDQGLQFLIQYYNGEERAKGNILERFSAQQFPDLHSELNLSSLELGDSALYFCASSVVAGGPTNTGELFFGEGSRLTVL.

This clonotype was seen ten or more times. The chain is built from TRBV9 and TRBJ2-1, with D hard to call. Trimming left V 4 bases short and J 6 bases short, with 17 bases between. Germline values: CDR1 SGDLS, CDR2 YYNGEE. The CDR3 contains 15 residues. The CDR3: CASSPSTLMTNEQFF. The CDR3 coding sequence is TGTGCCAGCAGCCCTTCAACCCTGATGACCAATGAGCAGTTCTTC. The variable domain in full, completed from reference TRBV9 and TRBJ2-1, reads DSGVTQTPKHLITATGQRVTLRCSPRSGDLSVYWYQQSLDQGLQFLIQYYNGEERAKGNILERFSAQQFPDLHSELNLSSLELGDSALYFCASSPSTLMTNEQFFGPGTRLTVL.

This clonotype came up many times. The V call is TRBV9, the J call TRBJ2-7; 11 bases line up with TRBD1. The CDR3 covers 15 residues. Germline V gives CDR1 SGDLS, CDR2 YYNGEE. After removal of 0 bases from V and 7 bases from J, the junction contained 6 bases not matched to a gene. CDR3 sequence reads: CASSVGGQGAWEQYF. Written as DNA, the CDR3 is TGTGCCAGCAGCGTAGGCGGACAGGGGGCCTGGGAGCAGTACTTC. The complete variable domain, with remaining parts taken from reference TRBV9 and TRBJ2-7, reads DSGVTQTPKHLITATGQRVTLRCSPRSGDLSVYWYQQSLDQGLQFLIQYYNGEERAKGNILERFSAQQFPDLHSELNLSSLELGDSALYFCASSVGGQGAWEQYFGPGTRLTVT.

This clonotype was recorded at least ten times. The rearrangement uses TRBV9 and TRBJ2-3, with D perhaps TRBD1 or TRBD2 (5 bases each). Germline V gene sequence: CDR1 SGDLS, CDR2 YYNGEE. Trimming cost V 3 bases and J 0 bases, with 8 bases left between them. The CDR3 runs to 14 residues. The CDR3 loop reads CASSAGLSTDTQYF. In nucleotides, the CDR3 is TGTGCCAGCAGCGCGGGGCTTAGCACAGATACGCAGTATTTT.

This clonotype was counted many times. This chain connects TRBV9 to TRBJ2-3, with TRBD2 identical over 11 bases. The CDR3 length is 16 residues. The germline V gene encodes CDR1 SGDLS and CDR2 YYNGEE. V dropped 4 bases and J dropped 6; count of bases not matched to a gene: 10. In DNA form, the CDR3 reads TGTGCCAGCAGCCCCCGATTAGCGGGAGGGCGGGATACGCAGTATTTT. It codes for CASSPRLAGGRDTQYF.

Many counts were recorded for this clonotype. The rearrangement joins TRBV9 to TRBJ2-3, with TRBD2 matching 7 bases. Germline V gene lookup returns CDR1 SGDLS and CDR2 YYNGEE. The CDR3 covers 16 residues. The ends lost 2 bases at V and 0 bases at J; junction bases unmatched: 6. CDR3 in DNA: TGTGCCAGCAGCGTGGGAGGGGCTAGGAGCACAGATACGCAGTATTTT. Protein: CASSVGGARSTDTQYF.

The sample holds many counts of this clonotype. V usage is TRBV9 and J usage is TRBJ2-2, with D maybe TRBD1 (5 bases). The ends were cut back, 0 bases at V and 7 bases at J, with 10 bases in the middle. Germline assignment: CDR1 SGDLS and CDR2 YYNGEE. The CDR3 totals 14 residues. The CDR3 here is CASSVVQEHGELFF. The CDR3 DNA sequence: TGTGCCAGCAGCGTAGTACAGGAACACGGGGAGCTGTTTTTT.

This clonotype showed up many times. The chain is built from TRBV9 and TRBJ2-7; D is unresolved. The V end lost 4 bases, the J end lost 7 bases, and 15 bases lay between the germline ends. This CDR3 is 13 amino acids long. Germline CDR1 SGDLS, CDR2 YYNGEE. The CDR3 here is CASSPHSREEQYF. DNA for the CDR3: TGTGCCAGCAGCCCCCATTCCCGCGAAGAGCAGTACTTC.